The present TCR beta chain was sequenced within a study of cytomegalovirus exposure and HLA in healthy donors. Whole-study results and caveats: The classifier reportedly diagnosed cytomegalovirus status with high sensitivity and specificity. An analysis done earlier found most TCR beta V segments productive about 87% or about 30% of the time. Sequencing artifact likely explains a cluster of highly shared sequence variants. The authors enumerated roughly 160 TCR beta chains as linked to cytomegalovirus.

60 Vbeta and 13 Jbeta primers were used in PCR. Profiling relied on immunoSEQ multiplex PCR, and the TCRdb table lists in-frame clones only, not all of them. The data hold tens of thousands of clones, with about 78% observed a single time. As concerns this clone: Its antigen remains unidentified.

The CDR3 is 14 residues long. The V and J ends lost 1 base and 4 bases, in that order; junction bases with no gene match: 4. From germline, CDR1 is GTSNPN and CDR2 SVGIG (reference sequence). The receptor was isolated from a man in his late teens or twenties in good health and CMV-seronegative. The chain combines TRBV30 with TRBJ2-1; TRBD1 agrees at 7 bases. Sequenced material: PBMCs. This CDR3 is CAWSEQGPYNEQFF. DNA of the CDR3: TGTGCCTGGAGTGAACAGGGGCCGTACAATGAGCAGTTCTTC.